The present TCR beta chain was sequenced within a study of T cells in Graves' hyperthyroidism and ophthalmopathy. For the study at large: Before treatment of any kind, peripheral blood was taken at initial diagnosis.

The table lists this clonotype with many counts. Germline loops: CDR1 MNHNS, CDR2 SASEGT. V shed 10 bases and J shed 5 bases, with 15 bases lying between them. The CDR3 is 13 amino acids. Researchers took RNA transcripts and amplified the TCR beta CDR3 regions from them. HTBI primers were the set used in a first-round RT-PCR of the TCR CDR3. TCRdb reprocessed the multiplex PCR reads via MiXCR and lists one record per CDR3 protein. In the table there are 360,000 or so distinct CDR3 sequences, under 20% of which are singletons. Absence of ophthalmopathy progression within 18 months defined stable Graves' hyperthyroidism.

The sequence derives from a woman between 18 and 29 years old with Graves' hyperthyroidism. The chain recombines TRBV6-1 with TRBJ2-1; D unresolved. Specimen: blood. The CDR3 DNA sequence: TGTGCCACCCGCGCCCTGATCGACAATGAGCAGTTCTTC. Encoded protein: CATRALIDNEQFF.